The 26 T cell receptor beta chains given below trace back to one sample, sequenced in a study of blood T cells in healthy people across ages. Primers used in a second PCR of roughly 6 to 11 cycles were a sample-barcoded 5' primer and a J-beta primer mix. TCRdb itself ran the 5' RACE reads through MiXCR, one entry per CDR3 protein. The sample comprises approximately 490,000 distinct CDR3 sequences, around 24% of which are singletons, and 7.5% to 9% rests with the top ten. The same sample was also studied in work on T cells of mothers and their children.

The sample comprised blood. All receptors come from a boy aged 10-17 years in good health.

The rearrangement links TRBV7-2 to TRBJ2-6; D might be TRBD1 (7 bases). The CDR3 has 16 amino acids. The V end lost 1 base, the J end lost 3 bases, and 10 bases lay between the germline ends. Germline CDR1 is SGHTA and CDR2 is FQGNSA. CDR3 sequence reads: CASSLGRGVGANVLTF. The DNA of the CDR3 is TGTGCCAGCAGCTTAGGCAGGGGGGTTGGGGCCAACGTCCTGACTTTC.

The V call is TRBV12-3 or TRBV12-4, the J call TRBJ2-5; 7 bases fit TRBD1. Losses at the gene ends were 8 bases for V and 5 bases for J; bases not matched to a gene: 14. The CDR3 has 15 residues. This CDR3 reads CASGSTGLVKETQYF. As DNA, the CDR3 is TGTGCCAGCGGTTCGACAGGGCTCGTAAAGGAGACCCAGTACTTC.

This clonotype has just a few counts. The rearrangement links TRBV29-1 to TRBJ2-5; no clear D. The CDR3 spans 14 residues. Germline values: CDR1 SQVTM, CDR2 ANQGSEA. Deletions cut 4 bases from V and 5 bases from J, with 17 bases between. CDR3 coding DNA: TGCAGCGTTGCCGGCCAAGTCCGTGTGGAGACCCAGTACTTC. As protein: CSVAGQVRVETQYF. Full variable domain (outside the CDR3, taken from reference TRBV29-1 and TRBJ2-5): SAVISQKPSRDICQRGTSLTIQCQVDSQVTMMFWYRQQPGQSLTLIATANQGSEATYESGFVIDKFPISRPNLTFSTLTVSNMSPEDSSIYLCSVAGQVRVETQYFGPGTRLLVL.

The chain uses TRBV7-9 and TRBJ2-7; tentatively, D is TRBD2 (5 bases). The CDR3 consists of 17 residues. Germline-derived CDR1 and CDR2 are SEHNR and FQNEAQ (reference sequence). With 0 bases removed from V and 0 bases from J, the gap between germline ends came to 15 bases. Written as DNA, the CDR3 is TGTGCCAGCAGCTTAGCGGCTAGCTCGATCAGCTCCTACGAGCAGTACTTC. The encoded protein is CASSLAASSISSYEQYF.

This clonotype was recorded a few times. This rearrangement joins TRBV29-1 to TRBJ2-3; perhaps TRBD2 as D (6 bases). The CDR3 totals 12 residues. The germline V and J ends were trimmed by 0 bases and 7 bases, with 8 bases remaining between them. From germline, CDR1 is SQVTM and CDR2 ANQGSEA. CDR3 amino acids: CSVEDGTYTQYF. CDR3 bases: TGCAGCGTTGAAGACGGGACTTATACGCAGTATTTT.

The CDR3, as DNA: TGTGCCAGCCGCCCGTCGCACACTGAAGCTTTCTTT. Its protein product is CASRPSHTEAFF. The rearrangement links TRBV12-3 or TRBV12-4 to TRBJ1-1, with D uncertain. V was pared by 8 bases and J by 3 bases, with 10 bases between. This CDR3 is 12 amino acids long.

This clonotype was observed a few times. The chain combines TRBV29-1 with TRBJ2-5; possible D gene TRBD2, 6 bases. Near its end, the DNA agrees better with TRBJ2-1, so the J call may be wrong. This CDR3 comprises 16 residues. Germline V gives CDR1 SQVTM, CDR2 ANQGSEA. In nucleotides, the CDR3 is TGCAGCGTTGGACGCTTCGGGACTGGGTATGGCAATGAGCAGTTCTTC. Residues: CSVGRFGTGYGNEQFF.

The chain carries TRBV20-1 and TRBJ2-1; 11 nucleotides align to TRBD2. V shed 5 bases, J shed 3 bases, and the junction held 9 bases outside the gene matches. CDR3 length: 16 amino acids. Per the germline V gene, CDR1 is DFQATT and CDR2 is SNEGSKA (reference sequence). The chain's CDR3 is CSARGIAGGLYNEQFF. Here the CDR3 DNA reads TGCAGTGCTCGCGGAATAGCGGGAGGGCTCTACAATGAGCAGTTCTTC.

This clonotype was observed a few times. CDR3 amino acids: CASSSQQGRAWSGAYEQYF. CDR3 DNA: TGTGCCAGCAGTTCCCAGCAGGGCAGGGCCTGGAGCGGAGCCTACGAGCAGTACTTC. The chain uses TRBV7-2 and TRBJ2-7; possibly TRBD1 or TRBD2 for D (5 bases each). Trimming pared 6 bases from V and 2 bases from J, leaving 29 bases between. This CDR3 is built from 19 residues. Germline V CDR1 and CDR2: SGHTA, FQGNSA.

The table lists this clonotype with many counts. J is TRBJ2-5 and V is TRBV7-3, with 7 positions matching TRBD2. The CDR3 totals 15 residues. Unmatched junction bases numbered 7, after V lost 4 bases and J lost 2 bases. Germline V gives CDR1 SGHTA, CDR2 FQGTGA. The CDR3 reads CASSSTGGRQETQYF. The DNA of the CDR3 is TGTGCCAGCAGCTCCACGGGGGGACGGCAAGAGACCCAGTACTTC.

This clonotype has more than one count but fewer than ten. This sequence joins TRBV28 and TRBJ2-5; 7 positions match TRBD1. Per germline, CDR1 MDHEN and CDR2 SYDVKM. Germline trimming cut 3 bases from V and 4 bases from J; bases unmatched to any gene: 8. The CDR3 runs 15 residues. The CDR3 spells CASSLDHGTAETQYF. The CDR3 nucleotides read TGTGCCAGCAGTTTGGATCACGGGACAGCAGAGACCCAGTACTTC.

This rearrangement joins TRBV28 to TRBJ2-1; 8 positions match TRBD1. The trim removed 5 bases at V and 8 bases at J, leaving 8 bases unmatched. Looked up from germline, CDR1 is MDHEN and CDR2 is SYDVKM. The CDR3 is 14 amino acids. The chain's CDR3 is CASSPRTGNDEQFF. CDR3 bases: TGTGCCAGCAGTCCCCGGACAGGGAACGATGAGCAGTTCTTC.

This clonotype was counted between two and nine times. The chain recombines TRBV29-1 with TRBJ1-2, with TRBD1 matching 8 bases. Germline CDR1 reads SQVTM; CDR2 reads ANQGSEA. The V gene end was trimmed by 4 bases and the J gene end by 11 bases; junction bases not matched to a gene: 12. The CDR3 contains 13 residues. The CDR3 loop is CSVGDRGGLGYTF. As DNA, the CDR3 is TGCAGCGTTGGTGACAGGGGAGGATTGGGGTACACCTTC.

This clonotype was observed many times. V usage is TRBV4-2 and J usage is TRBJ2-7; the D is unclear. The CDR3 sequence is 15 residues long. V was shortened by 10 bases and J by 1 base, with 20 bases between the two germline ends. Germline CDR1 reads LGHNA; CDR2 reads YNFKEQ. In DNA, the CDR3 is TGTGCCACCCAACTAATAGGCGGATCATCCTACGAGCAGTACTTC. Translating gives CATQLIGGSSYEQYF.

In this sample, this clonotype turned up a few times. This rearrangement joins TRBV12-3 or TRBV12-4 to TRBJ1-4, with D possibly matching TRBD1 (5 bases). The CDR3 extends over 13 amino acids. The V end was cut by 2 bases, the J end by 6 bases, with 7 bases between. CDR3 DNA sequence: TGTGCCAGCAGTTTAATGGGGGATGAAAAACTGTTTTTT. This encodes CASSLMGDEKLFF.

This clonotype was seen a few times. J is TRBJ2-5 and V is TRBV7-3; 10 positions agree with TRBD2. The DNA end favors TRBJ2-1, so the J call may be wrong. Germline CDR1 is SGHTA and CDR2 is FQGTGA. CDR3 length: 15 amino acids. CDR3 bases: TGTGCCAGCAGCTTAACAGCGGGGGGGTTAAATGAGCAGTTCTTC. As protein: CASSLTAGGLNEQFF.

This clonotype was counted a few times. The chain carries TRBV7-2 and TRBJ2-5; 8 nucleotides line up with TRBD1. Germline CDR1 is SGHTA and CDR2 is FQGNSA. The trim removed 5 bases at V and 5 bases at J, leaving 13 bases unmatched. The length of the CDR3 is 16 residues. The CDR3 is CASSPQRQGSGETQYF. The CDR3 bases are TGTGCCAGCAGCCCGCAGAGACAGGGGTCGGGTGAGACCCAGTACTTC.

This clonotype was observed a few times. The rearrangement links TRBV11-3 to TRBJ2-1; D is possibly TRBD2 (5 bases). V was trimmed by 2 bases and J by 5 bases, leaving 7 bases between them. Germline CDR1 and CDR2: SGHNT and YENEEA. CDR3 length equals 13 residues. CDR3 nucleotides: TGTGCCAGCAGCTTAAACGGGGACAATGAGCAGTTCTTC. It specifies CASSLNGDNEQFF. The complete variable domain, with remaining parts taken from reference TRBV11-3 and TRBJ2-1, reads EAGVVQSPRYKIIEKKQPVAFWCNPISGHNTLYWYLQNLGQGPELLIRYENEEAVDDSQLPKDRFSAERLKGVDSTLKIQPAELGDSAVYLCASSLNGDNEQFFGPGTRLTVL.

The J gene is TRBJ2-5, the V gene TRBV7-9; TRBD1 matches at 9 bases. V lost 7 bases and J lost 4; bases outside the gene matches: 7. Germline V gives CDR1 SEHNR, CDR2 FQNEAQ (reference sequence). The CDR3 has 14 residues. CDR3 DNA sequence: TGTGCCAGCACTCCGGGACAGGGTTTAGAGACCCAGTACTTC. It yields the protein CASTPGQGLETQYF.

This sequence joins TRBV24-1 and TRBJ2-1, with D tentatively TRBD1 or TRBD2 (6 bases each). The CDR3 sequence is 16 residues long. The V end was cut by 4 bases, the J end by 6 bases, with 18 bases between. Germline values: CDR1 KGHDR, CDR2 SFDVKD. CDR3 sequence reads: CATSEGFGGAINEQFF. The CDR3 bases are TGTGCCACCAGTGAGGGGTTCGGGGGCGCGATCAATGAGCAGTTCTTC.

The rearrangement joins TRBV2 to TRBJ2-1; 12 bases map to TRBD2. Trimming at V came to 4 bases and at J to 7 bases, leaving 5 bases not matched to a gene. Looked up from germline, CDR1 is SNHLY and CDR2 is FYNNEI. The CDR3 sequence is 15 residues long. CDR3 protein: CASSVTSGSGNEQFF. Here the CDR3 DNA reads TGTGCCAGCAGTGTGACTAGCGGGAGCGGGAATGAGCAGTTCTTC.

This clonotype was recorded a few times. This rearrangement joins TRBV27 to TRBJ2-1; 7 bases are shared with TRBD2. Germline V gene lookup returns CDR1 MNHEY and CDR2 SMNVEV (reference sequence). The CDR3 covers 16 residues. V shed 2 bases, J shed 6 bases, and the junction held 10 bases outside the gene matches. DNA of the CDR3: TGTGCCAGCAGTTTAGTATCTAGCGGTTCGGGCAATGAGCAGTTCTTC. It codes for CASSLVSSGSGNEQFF.

J is TRBJ2-1 and V is TRBV14; no reliable D call. The V gene's germline CDR1 is SGHDN and CDR2 FVKESK. The CDR3 sequence is 14 residues long. V gave up 1 base and J gave up 11 bases, with 15 bases separating them. The DNA for the CDR3 is TGTGCCAGCAGCCAAGCAAATGCCCAAGGGAAGCAGTTCTTC. Residues: CASSQANAQGKQFF.

This clonotype was seen only a few times. V usage is TRBV29-1 and J usage is TRBJ2-7; D is perhaps TRBD1 (6 bases). Trimming shortened V by 3 bases and J by 0 bases, and 9 bases separated the two germline ends. The CDR3 sequence is 13 residues long. CDR1 SQVTM and CDR2 ANQGSEA come from the germline V gene. This CDR3 reads CSVEEQGSYEQYF. The CDR3 coding sequence is TGCAGCGTTGAGGAACAGGGCTCCTACGAGCAGTACTTC.

This clonotype occurred many times. The chain carries TRBV7-8 and TRBJ1-2; 11 bases are a match to TRBD1. The CDR3 extends over 16 amino acids. Germline V gives CDR1 SGHVS, CDR2 FQNEAQ. The V segment lost 5 bases and the J segment 3 bases; nucleotides outside the gene matches: 8. CDR3 protein: CASSPRTGGAYYGYTF. The CDR3 DNA reads TGTGCCAGCAGCCCTCGGACAGGGGGCGCCTACTATGGCTACACCTTC.

This clonotype was found a few times. The chain's CDR3 is CASTNRRGEKLFF. The CDR3 nucleotides read TGTGCCAGCACCAATCGCCGGGGTGAAAAACTGTTTTTT. The chain carries TRBV12-3 or TRBV12-4 and TRBJ1-4; D uncertain. V lost 7 bases to trimming and J lost 7 bases, with 13 bases between them. CDR3 length: 13 amino acids.